These T cell receptor beta chains were read from a single sample in a study of blood T cell repertoires in COVID-19. Libraries were prepared by immunoSEQ multiplex PCR; TCRdb keeps only in-frame clonotypes and omits some of them. The table has over 60,000 clones, 75% to 90% seen once. Sequencing was done on a sample of peripheral blood. All receptors derive from a human donor in a cohort sampled during active COVID-19. The conserved cysteine and the conserved F or W are not part of the CDR3 here.

>TRBV30
ARRQASGTGELF
>TRBV5-1
ASSPVGGRGETQY
>TRBV3-1/TRBV3-2
ASSPTGTYEQY
>TRBV18
ASSPTISEYSNQPQH
>TRBV2
ASSGGRAPYNSPLH
>TRBV5-1
ASSLGAASGQETQY
>TRBV18
ASSETGYQPQH
>TRBV18
ASSLGTGNQPQH
>TRBV5-1
ASSATSGSYNEQF
>TRBV18
ASPGTGDFGYT
>TRBV19
ASSPRGLARGANVLT
>TRBV15
ATSRHTGGRSYEQY
>TRBV9
ASNSGAGGEQY
>TRBV21-1
ASSKSVGGWDTEAF
>TRBV6-5
ATHPTGSNQPQH
>TRBV3-1/TRBV3-2
ASSLLAGSNTGELF
>TRBV5-1
ASSLSGQLNYGYT
>TRBV5-6
ASSWRGGVEQY
>TRBV27
ASSLFVGGGMIDTQY
>TRBV15
ATSRGPASGRSWSTDTQY
>TRBV3-1/TRBV3-2
ASSQFGDQPQH
>TRBV6-5
ASSLDINQPQH
>TRBV28
ASSRTGIDTQY
>TRBV6-6
ASSQQGTGELF
>TRBV30
AWSPTREAF
>TRBV5-1
ASSLGLAGGQKY
>TRBV5-6
ASSPGTNYGYT
>TRBV2
ASSDDSTYEQY
>TRBV19
ASSIERDRGEGEAF
>TRBV2
ASRQLAGVNTGELF
>TRBV5-1
ASSPGDRGNLGYT
>TRBV5-1
ASRYSTGGNSYEQY
>TRBV2
ASSWGTSENQPQH
>TRBV4-2
ASSQPGSSYNEQF
>TRBV30
AWGSGGPEAF
>TRBV19
AISGPLGRANTEAF
>TRBV4-2
ASSLDRLSNTEAF
>TRBV5-1
ASSSSSSYNEQF
>TRBV9
ASSVGLDSAETQY
>TRBV28
ASTFLPGQSLSYNEQF
>TRBV6-5
AHSAGPRYNEQF
>TRBV5-1
ASSPTVGQEKEAF
>TRBV7-9
ASSLSLTGEDEQF
>TRBV5-1
ASSLTSGILTDTQY
>TRBV5-1
ASAYGSSGNTIY
>TRBV6-6
ASSYGGTALNQPQH
>TRBV2
ASSEAGGRTGELF
>TRBV25-1
ASSEWSGGDEQY
>TRBV2
ASSEQGRYEQY
>TRBV29-1
SVGSAGNEKLF
>TRBV24-1
ATSEAGVDGANVLT
>TRBV11-2
ASSELAGQETQY
>TRBV24-1
ATSDRGAYSNQPQH
>TRBV5-1
ASSLGSGGEETQY
>TRBV5-8
ASSTSQGGGVGTEAF
>TRBV7-6
ASSFVSETQY
>TRBV2
ASSVGQRHAEQY
>TRBV28
ASRITGTGGTYGYT
>TRBV3-1/TRBV3-2
ASSPGTGNWGANVLT
>TRBV28
AITGLAENIQY